This T cell receptor (beta chain) derives from a study of persistence of HIV-infected CD4 T cells. As regards this clone: The antigen remains unidentified.

This was the immunoSEQ version 4 assay in survey mode. Genomic DNA was diluted to roughly 10 ng/uL, up to 1 ug per sample. Assay used: immunoSEQ multiplex PCR; TCRdb lists only in-frame clones, some missing. The sample contains roughly 43,000 clones, more than 80% of which appear only once. The study's findings and limits: Antigen-responding cells were enriched for degenerate expanded CDR3beta sequences.

This nonspecific control used anti-CD3/anti-CD28 bead stimulation of CD4+ T cells. Sorting of responding CD4+ T cells relied on upregulated CD40 ligand together with CD69. An 18-hour stimulation of CD8-depleted PBMCs used anti-CD28/CD49d costimulation, CD40-blocking antibody and enfuvirtide. The specimen comprised CD4+ T cells sorted from PBMCs after approximately 19-hour stimulation, sampled from a patient who received antiretroviral therapy. This TCR came from an adult man with HIV who was CMV-seropositive.

The CDR3: CASSQESAGGSYNEQFF. CDR3 nucleotide sequence: TGCGCCAGCAGCCAAGAAAGCGCGGGGGGCTCCTACAATGAGCAGTTCTTC. V and J are TRBV4-1 and TRBJ2-1; 8 bases align to TRBD2. Germline CDR1 and CDR2: MGHRA and YSYEKL. The CDR3 runs to 17 residues. Germline trimming cut 0 bases from V and 0 bases from J; bases unmatched to any gene: 4.